A selection of T cell receptor beta chains follows, all from one sample in a study of CD8 T cells in Susac syndrome. TCRdb redid the calling of the immunoSEQ multiplex PCR reads with MiXCR, one entry per CDR3 protein. The sample has under 150,000 distinct CDR3 sequences, about 94% seen once. Sequenced sample: CD4+ T cells from PBMCs. These receptors all stem from a human donor with multiple sclerosis. Both conserved end residues are part of each CDR3. Each record gives: CDR3 protein, CDR3 DNA, clone size, D gene, V gene, J gene. D genes are given only for firm matches. Not every row has a clone size; where given, it reads once, few, many or a size class.

CDR3aa: CSVEEFRTSQETQYF; CDR3nt: TGCAGCGTTGAAGAATTTCGAACATCCCAAGAGACCCAGTACTTC; abundance: -; d_gene: -; v_gene: TRBV29-1; j_gene: TRBJ2-5
CDR3aa: CASRPAWGNQPQHF; CDR3nt: TGTGCCAGCAGACCAGCGTGGGGCAATCAGCCCCAGCATTTT; abundance: -; d_gene: -; v_gene: TRBV12-3/TRBV12-4; j_gene: TRBJ1-5
CDR3aa: CASSPAGTREQYF; CDR3nt: TGTGCCAGCTCACCGGCAGGGACGAGGGAGCAGTACTTC; abundance: -; d_gene: -; v_gene: TRBV18; j_gene: TRBJ2-7
CDR3aa: CSARAPRAAAETQYF; CDR3nt: TGCAGTGCTAGAGCCCCCCGGGCTGCCGCAGAGACCCAGTACTTC; abundance: -; d_gene: -; v_gene: TRBV20-1; j_gene: TRBJ2-5
CDR3aa: CASSIKGASGSEQFF; CDR3nt: TGTGCCAGTAGTATAAAGGGGGCTAGCGGGTCAGAGCAGTTCTTC; abundance: -; d_gene: -; v_gene: TRBV19; j_gene: TRBJ2-1
CDR3aa: CASSRAGPGNSPLHF; CDR3nt: TGCGCCAGCAGCCGAGCAGGGCCAGGGAATTCACCCCTCCACTTT; abundance: -; d_gene: -; v_gene: TRBV5-1; j_gene: TRBJ1-6
CDR3aa: CASSVLAGDANTGELFF; CDR3nt: TGTGCCAGCAGTGTACTAGCGGGAGACGCGAACACCGGGGAGCTGTTTTTT; abundance: -; d_gene: TRBD2; v_gene: TRBV2; j_gene: TRBJ2-2
CDR3aa: CASSPLFGGSNQPQHF; CDR3nt: TGTGCCAGCAGCCCGCTTTTCGGGGGGAGCAATCAGCCCCAGCATTTT; abundance: -; d_gene: -; v_gene: TRBV12-3/TRBV12-4; j_gene: TRBJ1-5
CDR3aa: CSAPRGLNTEAFF; CDR3nt: TGCAGTGCCCCGAGAGGTCTGAACACTGAAGCTTTCTTT; abundance: -; d_gene: -; v_gene: TRBV20-1; j_gene: TRBJ1-1
CDR3aa: CASSTQDSEQYF; CDR3nt: TGTGCCAGCAGCACCCAGGACTCCGAGCAGTACTTC; abundance: -; d_gene: -; v_gene: TRBV7-9; j_gene: TRBJ2-7
CDR3aa: CASSQRPGLPMETQYF; CDR3nt: TGTGCCAGCAGCCAGCGGCCGGGACTACCGATGGAGACCCAGTACTTC; abundance: -; d_gene: TRBD2; v_gene: TRBV3-1; j_gene: TRBJ2-5
CDR3aa: CASSAMGGGSNLFF; CDR3nt: TGTGCCAGCAGTGCAATGGGTGGCGGATCTAATCTGTTTTTT; abundance: -; d_gene: -; v_gene: TRBV2; j_gene: TRBJ1-4
CDR3aa: CASSLRLFNSPLHF; CDR3nt: TGTGCCAGTAGCCTCAGGCTGTTCAATTCACCCCTCCACTTT; abundance: -; d_gene: -; v_gene: TRBV19; j_gene: TRBJ1-6
CDR3aa: CAGGQETQYF; CDR3nt: TGTGCCGGGGGCCAAGAGACCCAGTACTTC; abundance: -; d_gene: -; v_gene: TRBV7-9; j_gene: TRBJ2-5
CDR3aa: CASSLVPRETQYF; CDR3nt: TGCGCCAGCAGCTTGGTTCCGCGGGAGACCCAGTACTTC; abundance: -; d_gene: -; v_gene: TRBV5-1; j_gene: TRBJ2-5
CDR3aa: CASSSDYNYGYTF; CDR3nt: TGTGCCAGTAGTAGCGATTATAACTATGGCTACACCTTC; abundance: -; d_gene: -; v_gene: TRBV19; j_gene: TRBJ1-2
CDR3aa: CASKGPTDTQYF; CDR3nt: TGTGCCAGCAAGGGCCCCACAGATACGCAGTATTTT; abundance: -; d_gene: -; v_gene: TRBV5-6; j_gene: TRBJ2-3
CDR3aa: CAWSTQGNQPQHF; CDR3nt: TGTGCCTGGAGTACGCAGGGGAACCAGCCCCAGCATTTT; abundance: -; d_gene: -; v_gene: TRBV30; j_gene: TRBJ1-5
CDR3aa: CASGYSNQPQHF; CDR3nt: TGTGCCAGCGGGTATAGCAATCAGCCCCAGCATTTT; abundance: -; d_gene: -; v_gene: TRBV2; j_gene: TRBJ1-5
CDR3aa: CSVDTDLYIYGYTF; CDR3nt: TGCAGCGTTGATACGGATCTCTATATCTATGGCTACACCTTC; abundance: -; d_gene: -; v_gene: TRBV29-1; j_gene: TRBJ1-2
CDR3aa: CASSTGSSGYTF; CDR3nt: TGTGCCAGCAGTACAGGATCCTCGGGCTACACCTTC; abundance: -; d_gene: -; v_gene: TRBV28; j_gene: TRBJ1-2
CDR3aa: CASSLDSGTDVNTEAFF; CDR3nt: TGCGCCAGCAGCTTGGACTCCGGGACGGACGTCAACACTGAAGCTTTCTTT; abundance: -; d_gene: -; v_gene: TRBV5-1; j_gene: TRBJ1-1
CDR3aa: CASSATGTKNIQYF; CDR3nt: TGTGCCAGCAGCGCCACAGGGACCAAAAACATTCAGTACTTC; abundance: -; d_gene: -; v_gene: TRBV2; j_gene: TRBJ2-4
CDR3aa: CASSLERTSLTGELFF; CDR3nt: TGTGCCAGCAGCCTTGAACGGACTAGCTTAACCGGGGAGCTGTTTTTT; abundance: -; d_gene: TRBD2; v_gene: TRBV7-9; j_gene: TRBJ2-2
CDR3aa: CASSVAVSSYEQYF; CDR3nt: TGTGCCAGCAGCGTAGCTGTAAGCTCCTACGAGCAGTACTTC; abundance: -; d_gene: -; v_gene: TRBV9; j_gene: TRBJ2-7
CDR3aa: CASSLELAGAQYF; CDR3nt: TGTGCCAGCAGCTTAGAGCTAGCGGGAGCGCAGTATTTT; abundance: -; d_gene: TRBD2; v_gene: TRBV7-6; j_gene: TRBJ2-3
CDR3aa: CASSQDGGYVYEQYF; CDR3nt: TGTGCCAGCAGCCAAGATGGAGGGTATGTCTACGAGCAGTACTTC; abundance: once; d_gene: -; v_gene: TRBV3-1; j_gene: TRBJ2-7
CDR3aa: CASSSSGRLDGELFF; CDR3nt: TGTGCCAGCAGCTCAAGCGGGAGGTTGGACGGGGAGCTGTTTTTT; abundance: -; d_gene: TRBD2; v_gene: TRBV5-4; j_gene: TRBJ2-2
CDR3aa: CSARMGSGNYEQYF; CDR3nt: TGCAGTGCTAGAATGGGTAGCGGAAACTACGAGCAGTACTTC; abundance: -; d_gene: -; v_gene: TRBV20-1; j_gene: TRBJ2-7
CDR3aa: CAWSSRTYEQYF; CDR3nt: TGTGCCTGGAGTTCTAGAACCTACGAGCAGTACTTC; abundance: -; d_gene: -; v_gene: TRBV30; j_gene: TRBJ2-7
CDR3aa: CAWSARGRVTEAFF; CDR3nt: TGTGCCTGGAGTGCGAGGGGGCGCGTCACTGAAGCTTTCTTT; abundance: -; d_gene: TRBD1; v_gene: TRBV30; j_gene: TRBJ1-1
CDR3aa: CASSQVGGKDYGYTF; CDR3nt: TGTGCCAGCAGCCAAGTGGGGGGCAAGGACTATGGCTACACCTTC; abundance: -; d_gene: -; v_gene: TRBV3-1; j_gene: TRBJ1-2
CDR3aa: CAWSYDRDSPLHF; CDR3nt: TGTGCCTGGAGTTACGACAGGGACTCACCCCTCCACTTT; abundance: -; d_gene: TRBD1; v_gene: TRBV30; j_gene: TRBJ1-6
CDR3aa: CASSQDRTSGRALSDTQYF; CDR3nt: TGCGCCAGCAGCCAAGATCGGACTAGCGGGAGGGCCTTATCAGATACGCAGTATTTT; abundance: once; d_gene: TRBD2; v_gene: TRBV4-1; j_gene: TRBJ2-3
CDR3aa: CASSRGKEQYF; CDR3nt: TGTGCCAGCAGCAGGGGGAAAGAGCAGTACTTC; abundance: -; d_gene: TRBD1; v_gene: TRBV25-1; j_gene: TRBJ2-7
CDR3aa: CSVDGTGGMRGYTF; CDR3nt: TGCAGCGTTGACGGTACAGGGGGCATGCGGGGCTACACCTTC; abundance: -; d_gene: TRBD1; v_gene: TRBV29-1; j_gene: TRBJ1-2
CDR3aa: CASSPPRSRGRDGYTF; CDR3nt: TGTGCCAGCAGTCCCCCCCGTTCCAGGGGGCGCGATGGCTACACCTTC; abundance: -; d_gene: TRBD1; v_gene: TRBV6-2/TRBV6-3; j_gene: TRBJ1-2
CDR3aa: CAISGGLQYEQYF; CDR3nt: TGTGCCATCAGCGGGGGACTCCAGTACGAGCAGTACTTC; abundance: -; d_gene: -; v_gene: TRBV10-3; j_gene: TRBJ2-7
CDR3aa: CASSEQKAFF; CDR3nt: TGTGCCAGCAGCGAACAGAAAGCTTTCTTT; abundance: -; d_gene: -; v_gene: TRBV25-1; j_gene: TRBJ1-1
CDR3aa: CASSQEGTVSTEAFF; CDR3nt: TGTGCCAGCAGCCAAGAAGGAACAGTTAGCACTGAAGCTTTCTTT; abundance: -; d_gene: -; v_gene: TRBV4-2; j_gene: TRBJ1-1
CDR3aa: CASQGQGAYEQYF; CDR3nt: TGTGCCAGCCAAGGACAGGGGGCGTACGAGCAGTACTTC; abundance: -; d_gene: TRBD1; v_gene: TRBV6-6; j_gene: TRBJ2-7
CDR3aa: CASSLGGRRNVLTF; CDR3nt: TGTGCCAGCAGCTTGGGGGGCAGGAGAAACGTCCTGACTTTC; abundance: -; d_gene: -; v_gene: TRBV5-4; j_gene: TRBJ2-6
CDR3aa: CASRPSGTVGYGYTF; CDR3nt: TGTGCCAGCAGGCCTAGTGGGACAGTCGGCTATGGCTACACCTTC; abundance: -; d_gene: TRBD1; v_gene: TRBV27; j_gene: TRBJ1-2
CDR3aa: CASRTTGQGLSLNTEAFF; CDR3nt: TGTGCCAGCAGAACCACCGGACAGGGGCTTTCCTTGAACACTGAAGCTTTCTTT; abundance: -; d_gene: TRBD1; v_gene: TRBV6-1; j_gene: TRBJ1-1
CDR3aa: CASIATEAFF; CDR3nt: TGTGCCAGCATCGCTACTGAAGCTTTCTTT; abundance: once; d_gene: -; v_gene: TRBV6-5; j_gene: TRBJ1-1
CDR3aa: CASSLGLAGVGHEQYF; CDR3nt: TGTGCCAGCAGCTTAGGACTAGCGGGAGTCGGCCACGAGCAGTACTTC; abundance: -; d_gene: TRBD2; v_gene: TRBV7-6; j_gene: TRBJ2-7